What follows are 17 T cell receptor beta chains derived from one specimen sequenced in a study of identical twins. TCRdb analysed the 5' RACE reads with MiXCR anew, one entry per CDR3 protein. The table has around 230,000 distinct CDR3 sequences, approximately 5.9% seen once; the top ten hold approximately 14%. The same data also contributed to another study, on T cells expressing NK-cell markers.

Specimen: CD8+ T cells sorted from blood. The source is a woman aged 18-29 years in good health.

The rearrangement joins TRBV30 to TRBJ2-3; D might be TRBD1 or TRBD2, each matching 6 bases. V lost 2 bases, J lost 1 base, and 13 bases lay in between. CDR1 is GTSNPN and CDR2 is SVGIG in the germline V gene (reference sequence). The CDR3 has 15 amino acids. The CDR3 DNA reads TGTGCCTGGAGTCCGGGGGCAAGGGGCACAGATACGCAGTATTTT. The encoded protein is CAWSPGARGTDTQYF.

This chain connects TRBV20-1 to TRBJ2-7; D gene unclear. The CDR3 spans 12 residues. Trimming took 4 bases from V and 3 from J, leaving 10 bases between them. CDR1 and CDR2 from the germline V gene are DFQATT and SNEGSKA (reference sequence). The CDR3 nucleotides read TGCAGTGCTATCTACGGAAACTACGAGCAGTACTTC. It encodes CSAIYGNYEQYF.

This clonotype has just a few counts. The CDR3 bases are TGTGCCAGCAGCCACATAACAGGGGATCGGCGGGGCGAGCAGTACTTC. This sequence encodes CASSHITGDRRGEQYF. V is TRBV7-8 and J is TRBJ2-7, with D possibly being TRBD1 (7 bases). V was trimmed by 5 bases and J by 6 bases, leaving 23 bases between them. The CDR3 runs to 16 residues. Germline V lookup: CDR1 SGHVS, CDR2 FQNEAQ.

The sample holds a few counts of this clonotype. The chain recombines TRBV7-8 with TRBJ2-7; no clear D gene. This CDR3 comprises 12 residues. Per the germline V gene, CDR1 is SGHVS and CDR2 is FQNEAQ. The V gene lost 4 bases and the J gene lost 2 bases, with 6 bases spanning the gap. The CDR3 loop reads CASSSVTYEQYF. The DNA for the CDR3 is TGTGCCAGCAGCTCCGTCACCTACGAGCAGTACTTC.

The genes are TRBV4-3 and TRBJ2-7; 10 bases line up with TRBD1. The CDR3 has 15 amino acids. Trimming cost V 3 bases and J 4 bases; bases outside gene matches: 6. Germline V gives CDR1 LGHNA, CDR2 YSLEER. The CDR3 DNA sequence: TGCGCCAGCAGCCAGGGACAGGGGCTGTGGTACGAGCAGTACTTC. Its protein is CASSQGQGLWYEQYF.

This clonotype was counted a few times. The chain combines TRBV7-9 with TRBJ1-2; 8 bases are a match to TRBD1. There are 16 residues in the CDR3. V was pared by 5 bases and J by 4 bases, with 12 bases of the junction left unmatched. Germline CDR1 is SEHNR and CDR2 is FQNEAQ (reference sequence). The CDR3 loop is CASSVAGGVMGYGYTF. DNA of the CDR3: TGTGCCAGCAGCGTCGCAGGGGGCGTCATGGGCTATGGCTACACCTTC.

The table lists this clonotype with many counts. The chain carries TRBV11-2 and TRBJ2-1; D remains ambiguous. Germline V gene sequence: CDR1 SGHAT, CDR2 FQNNGV. V was cut by 2 bases and J by 6 bases, with 8 bases left in between. This CDR3 comprises 13 residues. CDR3 nucleotides: TGTGCCAGCAGCTTAATGTTTCTCAATGAGCAGTTCTTC. Its protein product is CASSLMFLNEQFF.

In its sample, this clonotype was seen a few times. The gene calls are TRBV6-2 or TRBV6-3 and TRBJ2-2; 7 bases fit TRBD1. Germline V gene sequence: CDR1 MNHEY, CDR2 SVGEGT. CDR3 size: 15 residues. Trimming at V came to 6 bases and at J to 0 bases, leaving 4 bases not matched to a gene. The DNA for the CDR3 is TGTGCCAGCAGAGCCGGGACAGCGAACACCGGGGAGCTGTTTTTT. It codes for CASRAGTANTGELFF.

This clonotype showed up many times. The chain uses TRBV9 and TRBJ1-6; D not certain. CDR1 and CDR2 from the germline V gene are SGDLS and YYNGEE. There are 14 residues in the CDR3. V was shortened by 3 bases and J by 10 bases, with 14 bases between the two germline ends. The CDR3 protein is CASSAPGTGSPLHF. Here the CDR3 DNA reads TGTGCCAGCAGCGCTCCGGGAACGGGATCACCCCTCCACTTT.

The genes are TRBV21-1 and TRBJ2-1; the DNA was not used to check the table's D call, TRBD1. TRBV21-1 is designated a pseudogene. The CDR3 length is 15 residues. For the CDR3, the DNA is TGTGCCAGCAGCACATCGACGACAGGTTATAATGAGCAGTTCTTC. Residues: CASSTSTTGYNEQFF.

This sequence joins TRBV7-2 and TRBJ2-1, with D unresolved. Trimming pared 3 bases from V and 3 bases from J, leaving 12 bases between. Germline CDR1 SGHTA, CDR2 FQGNSA. CDR3 length equals 15 residues. The chain's CDR3 is CASSFLGLGYNEQFF. In DNA form, the CDR3 reads TGTGCCAGCAGCTTCCTAGGTCTTGGCTACAATGAGCAGTTCTTC.

The table lists this clonotype with a few counts. DNA of the CDR3: TGTGCCAGCAGCTTGAGGGGGCAGTACTTC. It translates to CASSLRGQYF. V and J are TRBV5-8 and TRBJ2-7, with D perhaps TRBD1 (5 bases). This CDR3 contains 10 residues. Germline CDR1 SGHTS, CDR2 YDEGEE. V lost 1 base to trimming and J lost 9 bases, with 5 bases between them.

There are a few counts of this clonotype. The chain employs TRBV9 and TRBJ2-7, with D possibly TRBD1 on 6 matching bases. The germline V gene has CDR1 SGDLS and CDR2 YYNGEE. The CDR3 loop spans 16 amino acids. Trimming took off 3 bases at V and 0 bases at J, with 16 bases between the two ends. The CDR3 DNA follows: TGTGCCAGCAGCGGATTTACCGGGACATCCTCCTACGAGCAGTACTTC. Its translation is CASSGFTGTSSYEQYF.

This clonotype has only a few counts. The chain combines TRBV6-2 or TRBV6-3 with TRBJ2-5, with 8 bases fitting TRBD2. The V gene end was trimmed by 6 bases and the J gene end by 3 bases; junction bases not matched to a gene: 12. In germline, CDR1 is MNHEY, CDR2 SVGEGT. The CDR3 is 16 amino acids. CDR3 nucleotides: TGTGCCAGCAGCCAAAAACTAGCGGCAAGCGAAGAGACCCAGTACTTC. Translated, it gives CASSQKLAASEETQYF.

This clonotype has at least ten counts. The V call is TRBV10-3, the J call TRBJ2-1, with TRBD2 matching 9 bases. Germline V lookup: CDR1 ENHRY, CDR2 SYGVKD. This CDR3 is built from 16 residues. V shed 0 bases, J shed 9 bases, and the junction held 9 bases outside the gene matches. The chain's CDR3 is CAISESAGGPNAEQFF. The CDR3, as DNA: TGTGCCATCAGTGAGTCTGCGGGGGGGCCGAACGCTGAGCAGTTCTTC.

This rearrangement joins TRBV9 to TRBJ2-7, with D tentatively TRBD1 or TRBD2 (5 bases each). The length of the CDR3 is 15 residues. Germline V gene lookup returns CDR1 SGDLS and CDR2 YYNGEE. Trimming took off 3 bases at V and 6 bases at J, with 19 bases between the two ends. The CDR3 loop is CASSASGTPLGEQYF. Written as DNA, the CDR3 is TGTGCCAGCAGCGCCTCCGGGACGCCGTTGGGCGAGCAGTACTTC.

This clonotype was observed many times. V gene TRBV12-3 or TRBV12-4 combines with J gene TRBJ2-3; D is uncertain. The ends were cut back, 3 bases at V and 0 bases at J, with 4 bases in the middle. The length of the CDR3 is 13 residues. In nucleotides, the CDR3 is TGTGCCAGCAGTTTGTCAAGCACAGATACGCAGTATTTT. It encodes CASSLSSTDTQYF.